These T cell receptor beta chains were read from a single sample in a study of blood T cell repertoires in COVID-19. Data came from immunoSEQ multiplex PCR; TCRdb stores just in-frame clones and leaves some out. The sample yields around 99,000 clones, about three quarters seen once. Sample: peripheral blood. The source is a middle-aged man who had recovered from COVID-19. The CDR3 runs from the conserved cysteine through the conserved F or W. The order of the fields is D gene, J gene, clone size, V gene, CDR3 protein, CDR3 DNA. A D gene is named only where the DNA matches it firmly. Size is stated for part of the rows, as once, few or many counts, or as a class when the clone is expanded.

>TRBD1|TRBJ1-1|-|TRBV6-2/TRBV6-3
CASSLLRQGNTEAFF
TGTGCCAGCAGTCTTTTACGACAGGGGAACACTGAAGCTTTCTTT
>-|TRBJ2-5|-|TRBV7-8
CASSLTRALETQYF
TGTGCCAGCAGCCTAACCAGGGCACTAGAGACCCAGTACTTC
>TRBD1|TRBJ1-2|-|TRBV7-9
CASSLVEGAGGYTF
TGTGCCAGCAGCTTAGTTGAGGGGGCAGGTGGCTACACCTTC
>-|TRBJ2-5|-|TRBV5-1
CASSLADGIVETQYF
TGCGCCAGCAGCTTGGCCGACGGGATCGTAGAGACCCAGTACTTC
>-|TRBJ1-6|-|TRBV10-1
CASSGALDSPLHF
TGCGCCAGCAGTGGGGCCTTGGATTCACCCCTCCACTTT
>-|TRBJ2-3|few|TRBV7-6
CASSLEAASRDTQYF
TGTGCCAGCAGCTTAGAGGCAGCGAGCAGAGATACGCAGTATTTT
>-|TRBJ2-1|-|TRBV18
CASSPPNVERNEQFF
TGTGCCAGCTCACCACCGAACGTCGAGCGCAATGAGCAGTTCTTC
>-|TRBJ2-7|-|TRBV3-1/TRBV3-2
CASSPSTGSYEQYF
TGTGCCAGCAGCCCGTCGACAGGCTCCTACGAGCAGTACTTC
>TRBD2|TRBJ2-7|-|TRBV2
CASSLASGRAYEQYF
TGTGCCAGCAGTCTCGCTAGCGGGAGGGCCTACGAGCAGTACTTC
>TRBD1|TRBJ1-1|-|TRBV5-6
CASSLYRGDTEAFF
TGTGCCAGCAGCTTATACAGGGGAGACACTGAAGCTTTCTTT
>-|TRBJ1-4|-|TRBV7-9
CASSLTNEGEKLFF
TGTGCCAGCAGCTTGACAAACGAGGGTGAAAAACTGTTTTTT
>-|TRBJ2-7|-|TRBV3-1/TRBV3-2
CASSQAQGGQYF
TGTGCCAGCAGCCAAGCCCAGGGAGGGCAGTACTTC
>-|TRBJ2-2|-|TRBV28
CASSLFPDTGELFF
TGTGCCAGCAGTTTGTTCCCAGACACCGGGGAGCTGTTTTTT